This T cell receptor (beta chain) was captured in a study of T cells after yellow fever vaccination. Points from the study as a whole: The secondary response peaked faster, at day 5 versus 15, but was weaker. Most clones from primary vaccination resurfaced after the booster (about 95% CD4, 88% CD8).

This clonotype occurred a few times. As yet, its antigen is unknown. Per germline, CDR1 SEHNR and CDR2 FQNEAQ (reference sequence). CDR3 length: 15 amino acids. Trimming removed 0 bases from V and 10 bases from J, with 13 bases in between. A 5'RACE template-switching step, the method used to make TCR cDNA, added a universal primer site and UMIs. From the 5' RACE reads, TCRdb called clonotypes with MiXCR, one entry per CDR3 protein. The repertoire includes approximately 600,000 distinct CDR3 sequences, 10% to 15% of them detected once, and about 15% sits in the top ten. The sample consisted of PBMCs, taken on the day of the yellow fever booster vaccination. The V gene is TRBV7-9, the J gene TRBJ1-6; weak D call: TRBD1 (5 bases). This sequence originates from a man aged 30-40 years who received the YFV17D yellow fever vaccine. The CDR3, as DNA: TGTGCCAGCAGCTTAGCAGGGGCGGAAGGCTCACCCCTCCACTTT. Translating it yields CASSLAGAEGSPLHF.